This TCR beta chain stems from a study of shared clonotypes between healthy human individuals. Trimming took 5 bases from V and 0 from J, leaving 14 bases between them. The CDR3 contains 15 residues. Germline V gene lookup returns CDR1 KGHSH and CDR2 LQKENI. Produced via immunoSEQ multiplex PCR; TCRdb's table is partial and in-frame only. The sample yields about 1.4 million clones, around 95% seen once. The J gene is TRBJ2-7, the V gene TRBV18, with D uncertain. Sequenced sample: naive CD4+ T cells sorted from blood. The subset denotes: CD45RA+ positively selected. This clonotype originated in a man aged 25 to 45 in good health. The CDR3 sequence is CASSSIVGYSYEQYF. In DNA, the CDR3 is TGTGCCAGCTCATCTATTGTGGGATACTCCTACGAGCAGTACTTC.